The entry below describes one T cell receptor (beta chain). Its antigen is not yet known. Per-base quality was not reported, and no clone a single base away is much larger than it. The sample originates from a study of T cell changes during pregnancy in multiple sclerosis (dated by TCRdb to 2018 to 2020). Regarding the study in general: The study looked at changes in the T cell repertoire across pregnancy in women with multiple sclerosis.

The library was prepared using the immunoSEQ multiplex PCR assay. TCRdb took over this immuneACCESS table, retaining in-frame rearrangements with V and J assigned. Such tables are incomplete; in checked studies, under half of the missing clones stem from an unresolved V gene, and the remainder is unexplained. The sample table contains over 50,000 clones; only one count was recorded for 90% to 95% of them. The top ten clonotypes cover around 1.9% of the sample. The CDR3 contains 14 residues, cysteine and phenylalanine counted. Of the read, only the CDR3 DNA is kept; its 42 bases are in frame from base 1. V and J are truncated by 6 bases and 3 bases respectively, leaving an intervening sequence of 11 bases. Via the germline V gene, CDR1 is MRHNA and CDR2 SNTAGT.

This chain joins TRBV6-4 to TRBJ2-2; perhaps TRBD1 is the D gene, with 6 bases matching. Source: peripheral blood, taken in the second trimester of pregnancy. The TCR originated in a female donor with multiple sclerosis, enrolled in a pregnancy study. The CDR3 sequence is CASSRAGDTGELFF. The nucleotide sequence is TGTGCCAGCAGCCGGGCAGGGGACACCGGGGAGCTGTTTTTT.